The 16 T cell receptor beta chains below were found in one sample sequenced in a study of beta chain features in type 1 diabetes. Overall study findings and caveats: The study found moderately but significantly shorter TCRB CDR3s in all four CD4+ subsets of Type 1 diabetes patients.

These receptors are not linked to any known antigen. Every bit of the isolated RNA underwent reverse transcription, so sequencing read expressed TCRB transcripts. Assay used: immunoSEQ multiplex PCR; TCRdb lists only in-frame clones, some missing. The sample yields under 300,000 clones, roughly a quarter seen once. The sample taken for sequencing was naive CD4+ T cells from blood. The receptors originated from a woman in her 30s with type 1 diabetes.

This clone has more than one count but fewer than ten. The chain couples TRBV25-1 to TRBJ1-1; 7 nucleotides line up with TRBD1. The trim removed 5 bases at V and 10 bases at J, leaving 7 bases unmatched. Looked up from germline, CDR1 is MGHDK and CDR2 is SYGVNS. This CDR3 contains 12 residues. The CDR3 nucleotides read TGTGCCAGCAGTACAGGGGAATTCCGAGCTTTCTTT. Translated: CASSTGEFRAFF.

This clone has only a few counts. The rearrangement joins TRBV14 to TRBJ1-1; 7 bases agree with TRBD1. This CDR3 contains 13 residues. CDR1 and CDR2 (germline): SGHDN, FVKESK. V shed 4 bases and J 7 bases; nucleotides not matched to a gene: 6. The CDR3 protein is CASSLGTVSEAFF. The DNA of the CDR3 is TGTGCCAGCAGCCTAGGGACAGTGAGTGAAGCTTTCTTT.

The gene calls are TRBV10-3 and TRBJ2-7, with 10 bases matching TRBD1. Germline loops: CDR1 ENHRY, CDR2 SYGVKD. The CDR3 length is 14 residues. The V and J ends lost 7 bases and 6 bases, in that order; junction bases with no gene match: 9. CDR3 DNA sequence: TGTGCCATCAATGTCGGGACAGGGGTGTTCGAGCAGTACTTC. This sequence encodes CAINVGTGVFEQYF.

This chain uses TRBV18 with TRBJ1-1; D possibly corresponds to TRBD1 (5 bases). The germline gives CDR1 KGHSH, CDR2 LQKENI. The CDR3 spans 15 residues. V dropped 6 bases and J dropped 7 bases, with 21 bases sitting between them. Here the CDR3 reads CASSTGGQLTIEAFF. CDR3 coding DNA: TGTGCCAGCTCTACGGGAGGACAATTAACGATTGAAGCTTTCTTT. Full variable domain (outside the CDR3, taken from reference TRBV18 and TRBJ1-1): NAGVMQNPRHLVRRRGQEARLRCSPMKGHSHVYWYRQLPEEGLKFMVYLQKENIIDESGMPKERFSAEFPKEGPSILRIQQVVRGDSAAYFCASSTGGQLTIEAFFGQGTRLTVV.

This clone was observed a few times. The rearrangement links TRBV11-2 to TRBJ2-1; D perhaps matches TRBD2 (6 bases). The CDR3 is 15 amino acids. Trimming removed 4 bases from V and 3 bases from J, with 13 bases in between. The germline CDR1 and CDR2 sequences are SGHAT and FQNNGV. CDR3 region: CASSSGTGFYNEQFF. The CDR3 DNA reads TGTGCCAGCAGCTCCGGGACTGGATTCTACAATGAGCAGTTCTTC.

This clone occurred a few times. V gene TRBV7-9 combines with J gene TRBJ1-2; perhaps TRBD1 as D (6 bases). Germline loops: CDR1 SEHNR, CDR2 FQNEAQ (reference sequence). The V gene lost 3 bases and the J gene lost 8 bases, with 16 bases spanning the gap. This CDR3 contains 14 residues. Here the CDR3 DNA reads TGTGCCAGCAGCTTCCCCCAGGGGCAGCGCGGCTACACCTTC. It is translated as CASSFPQGQRGYTF.

The chain links TRBV7-9 to TRBJ1-3; no firm D call. The germline CDR1 and CDR2 sequences are SEHNR and FQNEAQ (reference sequence). V was shortened by 5 bases and J by 0 bases, with 5 bases between the two germline ends. The CDR3 is 13 amino acids. The DNA of the CDR3 is TGTGCCAGCAGCAAGAGCTCTGGAAACACCATATATTTT. Its translation is CASSKSSGNTIYF.

The rearrangement joins TRBV9 to TRBJ2-2; D is ambiguous. V gave up 0 bases and J gave up 2 bases, with 5 bases separating them. This CDR3 comprises 14 residues. Germline values: CDR1 SGDLS, CDR2 YYNGEE. CDR3 sequence reads: CASSVATNTGELFF. The CDR3 DNA reads TGTGCCAGCAGCGTAGCAACTAACACCGGGGAGCTGTTTTTT.

V and J are TRBV7-6 and TRBJ2-1, with D unclear. The CDR3 runs to 14 residues. V was clipped by 5 bases and J by 1 base, with 9 bases between them. Germline V gene lookup returns CDR1 SGHVS and CDR2 FNYEAQ. The CDR3 loop is CASSDTLSYNEQFF. CDR3 sequence (DNA): TGTGCCAGCAGCGACACCCTGTCCTACAATGAGCAGTTCTTC.

The sample holds a few counts of this clone. V and J are TRBV4-1 and TRBJ1-2; 7 nucleotides match TRBD1. The CDR3 spans 15 residues. The ends lost 3 bases at V and 4 bases at J; junction bases unmatched: 8. CDR1 and CDR2 (germline): MGHRA, YSYEKL. CDR3 in amino acids: CASSQTGRKGYGYTF. In DNA, the CDR3 is TGCGCCAGCAGCCAGACAGGGAGGAAAGGCTATGGCTACACCTTC.

The rearrangement uses TRBV9 and TRBJ1-3, with D tentatively TRBD1 (6 bases). CDR1 is SGDLS and CDR2 is YYNGEE in the germline V gene. There are 14 residues in the CDR3. V dropped 4 bases and J dropped 4 bases, with 12 bases sitting between them. CDR3 loop: CASSSQGPGNTIYF. CDR3 nucleotide sequence: TGTGCCAGCAGCTCGCAGGGGCCGGGAAACACCATATATTTT.

V and J are TRBV5-6 and TRBJ2-3; no clear D. This CDR3 contains 11 residues. The germline CDR1 and CDR2 sequences are SGHDT and YYEEEE. V dropped 0 bases and J dropped 11 bases, with 7 bases sitting between them. CDR3 sequence reads: CASSLERVQYF. The DNA for the CDR3 is TGTGCCAGCAGCTTGGAGAGAGTGCAGTATTTT.

This clone was seen a handful of times. The V call is TRBV7-9, the J call TRBJ2-3; 15 bases line up with TRBD2. The CDR3 is made up of 17 amino acids. Germline CDR1 reads SEHNR; CDR2 reads FQNEAQ (reference sequence). The V and J ends lost 5 bases and 6 bases, in that order; junction bases with no gene match: 9. Written as DNA, the CDR3 is TGTGCCAGCAGCCCCGGGACTAGCGGGAGGCCCTTGGATACGCAGTATTTT. It yields the protein CASSPGTSGRPLDTQYF.

Worth noting for this clone: The identical CDR3 is also encoded by other nucleotide sequences in the sample. This rearrangement joins TRBV20-1 to TRBJ2-5; D gene unclear. The germline V gene encodes CDR1 DFQATT and CDR2 SNEGSKA (reference sequence). CDR3 size: 11 residues. With 3 bases removed from V and 2 bases from J, the gap between germline ends came to 4 bases. The CDR3 is CSASRQETQYF. The CDR3 DNA reads as TGCAGTGCTAGTAGACAAGAGACCCAGTACTTC.

The chain couples TRBV10-3 to TRBJ2-1; 14 bases line up with TRBD2. This CDR3 region has 15 residues. V shed 6 bases, J shed 9 bases, and the junction held 7 bases outside the gene matches. Germline-derived CDR1 and CDR2 are ENHRY and SYGVKD. As DNA, the CDR3 is TGTGCCATCAGCGGGACTAGCGGGAGTAAGGGTGAGCAGTTCTTC. Residues: CAISGTSGSKGEQFF.

The rearrangement uses TRBV7-8 and TRBJ1-2; possible D gene TRBD1, 5 bases. Trimming cost V 3 bases and J 4 bases, with 18 bases left between them. Germline V gene data show CDR1 as SGHVS and CDR2 as FQNEAQ. This CDR3 has 16 amino acids. In nucleotides, the CDR3 is TGTGCCAGCAGCTTTCCCCGCTTAAGGGGTGGCTATGGCTACACCTTC. It specifies CASSFPRLRGGYGYTF.